Here is one T cell receptor (beta chain) with its context. The antigen is not known. This entry comes from a study of T cells after yellow fever vaccination. 5'RACE template switching produced TCR cDNA carrying a universal primer site and UMIs. TCRdb used MiXCR to reprocess the 5' RACE reads, holding one entry per CDR3 protein. This sample has 300,000 to 400,000 distinct CDR3 sequences; approximately 11% occur once, and the top ten carry 3% to 3.5%. This CDR3 is built from 13 residues. Trimming shortened V by 6 bases and J by 5 bases, and 14 bases separated the two germline ends. Per germline, CDR1 SGHRS and CDR2 YFSETQ. Study results and caveats: Primary-vaccination clones mostly resurfaced post-booster (96% CD4, roughly 90% CD8). Overall, a small share of clonotypes was seen in both CD4 and CD8 compartments. A weaker but faster secondary response was observed, peaking on day 5 versus 15.

The receptor was derived from a man aged 18 to 29 who received the YFV17D yellow fever vaccine. The chain is built from TRBV5-1 and TRBJ2-5; D may be TRBD2 (6 bases). The source was CD4+ T cells sorted from PBMCs, collected 45 days after the yellow fever booster vaccination. The CDR3 spells CASTRGAGETQYF. Written as DNA, the CDR3 is TGCGCCAGCACGCGGGGCGCGGGGGAGACCCAGTACTTC. The full variable domain, with the rest looked up from reference TRBV5-1 and TRBJ2-5, is KAGVTQTPRYLIKTRGQQVTLSCSPISGHRSVSWYQQTPGQGLQFLFEYFSETQRNKGNFPGRFSGRQFSNSRSEMNVSTLELGDSALYLCASTRGAGETQYFGPGTRLLVL.